What follows are 25 T cell receptor beta chains derived from one specimen sequenced in a study of cytomegalovirus exposure and HLA in healthy donors. A multiplex PCR was run with 60 Vbeta primers and 13 Jbeta primers. TCRdb keeps only in-frame clones here, not all; method: immunoSEQ multiplex PCR. The data hold around 91,000 clones, with roughly 78% observed a single time. Sequenced: PBMCs. These receptors originate from a male donor in good health and CMV-seropositive.

The chain links TRBV2 to TRBJ1-3; D perhaps matches TRBD1 (6 bases). Germline loops: CDR1 SNHLY, CDR2 FYNNEI. V lost 5 bases and J lost 4, with 15 bases in between. The CDR3 consists of 15 residues. CDR3 sequence reads: CASSTQGIGGNTIYF. The CDR3 nucleotides are TGTGCCAGCAGTACACAGGGTATCGGCGGAAACACCATATATTTT.

The chain combines TRBV6-5 with TRBJ1-5, with 7 nucleotides matching TRBD1. Germline V gene data show CDR1 as MNHEY and CDR2 as SVGAGI. The junction had 8 bases not matched to a gene; V was cut back by 6 bases and J by 3 bases. This CDR3 comprises 15 residues. The CDR3 region has the DNA TGTGCCAGCAGGTCCCGGGGACAGCCCAATCAGCCCCAGCATTTT. It encodes CASRSRGQPNQPQHF.

CDR3 amino acids: CASSQRTSGSTDTQYF. DNA of the CDR3: TGCGCCAGCAGCCAGAGAACTAGCGGGAGTACAGATACGCAGTATTTT. The chain recombines TRBV5-1 with TRBJ2-3; TRBD2 aligns across 11 bases. The length of the CDR3 is 16 residues. The germline CDR1 and CDR2 sequences are SGHRS and YFSETQ. Trimming at V came to 4 bases and at J to 3 bases, leaving 7 bases not matched to a gene. Full variable domain (remainder filled in from reference TRBV5-1 and TRBJ2-3): KAGVTQTPRYLIKTRGQQVTLSCSPISGHRSVSWYQQTPGQGLQFLFEYFSETQRNKGNFPGRFSGRQFSNSRSEMNVSTLELGDSALYLCASSQRTSGSTDTQYFGPGTRLTVL.

CDR3 DNA sequence: TGTGCCAGCAGCCAGGGACAGGGGTTGAACACTGAAGCTTTCTTT. Amino acid sequence: CASSQGQGLNTEAFF. The chain has TRBV7-6 and TRBJ1-1; 10 nucleotides match TRBD1. Trimming took 5 bases from V and 0 from J; bases not matched to a gene: 3. The CDR3 has 15 amino acids. Germline lookup yields CDR1 SGHVS and CDR2 FNYEAQ.

The V and J genes are TRBV5-1 and TRBJ1-5; D remains unclear. CDR1 and CDR2 (germline): SGHRS, YFSETQ. This CDR3 has 15 residues. Trimming removed 4 bases from V and 0 bases from J, with 11 bases in between. The CDR3 spells CASSLEDSSNQPQHF. DNA for the CDR3: TGCGCCAGCAGCCTCGAGGACTCTAGCAATCAGCCCCAGCATTTT. Full variable domain (rest looked up from reference TRBV5-1 and TRBJ1-5): KAGVTQTPRYLIKTRGQQVTLSCSPISGHRSVSWYQQTPGQGLQFLFEYFSETQRNKGNFPGRFSGRQFSNSRSEMNVSTLELGDSALYLCASSLEDSSNQPQHFGDGTRLSIL.

The genes are TRBV10-1 and TRBJ2-7; a possible D gene is TRBD2 (5 bases). Deletions cut 5 bases from V and 4 bases from J, with 12 bases between. This CDR3 contains 13 residues. Germline CDR1 and CDR2: WNHNN and SYGVQD (reference sequence). This CDR3 reads CASSPTGIYEQYF. For the CDR3, the DNA is TGCGCCAGCAGTCCCACCGGGATATACGAGCAGTACTTC.

The CDR3 sequence is CASSLQGPRNTEAFF. The DNA for the CDR3 is TGTGCCAGTAGTTTACAGGGGCCGAGGAACACTGAAGCTTTCTTT. The V gene is TRBV19, the J gene TRBJ1-1; TRBD1 matches 7 bases. Germline V gene data show CDR1 as LNHDA and CDR2 as SQIVND (reference sequence). This CDR3 region has 15 residues. J was trimmed by 1 base and V by 5 bases; bases with no gene match: 7.

The chain has TRBV6-5 and TRBJ2-3; TRBD1 aligns across 8 bases. The germline gives CDR1 MNHEY, CDR2 SVGAGI. J lost 4 bases, V lost 1 base, and 4 bases had no gene match. The CDR3 runs 15 residues. The CDR3 protein is CASSYYLTGADTQYF. CDR3 bases: TGTGCCAGCAGTTACTATTTGACAGGGGCAGATACGCAGTATTTT.

This chain connects TRBV4-3 to TRBJ1-2; D remains unclear. The V and J ends lost 0 bases and 4 bases respectively, with 15 bases between them. This CDR3 has 16 amino acids. The V gene's germline CDR1 is LGHNA and CDR2 YSLEER. CDR3 DNA: TGCGCCAGCAGCCAAGATTTGCATGGTGGCCGCTATGGCTACACCTTC. This gives the protein CASSQDLHGGRYGYTF.

This chain joins TRBV29-1 and TRBJ2-1; TRBD1 agrees at 10 bases. V lost 7 bases and J lost 6; bases outside the gene matches: 6. CDR1 is SQVTM and CDR2 is ANQGSEA in the germline V gene. CDR3 length equals 13 residues. In DNA form, the CDR3 reads TGCAGCGCCAGGGACAGGGGCGGCAATGAGCAGTTCTTC. Translated: CSARDRGGNEQFF.

This rearrangement joins TRBV6-5 to TRBJ2-1, with 14 bases aligning to TRBD2. CDR3 length: 16 amino acids. Germline-derived CDR1 and CDR2 are MNHEY and SVGAGI. V gave up 2 bases and J gave up 7 bases; unmatched junction bases: 4. CDR3 residues: CASSYRGTSGSNEQFF. In DNA form, the CDR3 reads TGTGCCAGCAGTTACCGAGGGACTAGCGGGAGTAATGAGCAGTTCTTC.

This clone was counted a few times. This chain joins TRBV2 and TRBJ2-1, with TRBD2 matching 11 bases. CDR3 length: 13 amino acids. Germline CDR1 SNHLY, CDR2 FYNNEI. V was clipped by 10 bases and J by 6 bases; unmatched bases: 5. CDR3: CATRGLAVNEQFF. The CDR3 DNA is TGTGCCACCCGGGGACTAGCGGTCAATGAGCAGTTCTTC.

The rearrangement links TRBV9 to TRBJ1-1; D is undetermined. The CDR3 has 13 amino acids. Between the trimmed V and J ends, which lost 0 bases and 4 bases, there was a span of 7 bases. From germline, CDR1 is SGDLS and CDR2 YYNGEE. CDR3 protein: CASSVGVATEAFF. The CDR3 coding sequence is TGTGCCAGCAGCGTAGGGGTAGCCACTGAAGCTTTCTTT.

This clone was picked up one time. The chain has TRBV2 and TRBJ1-2; no clear D. This CDR3 spans 13 amino acids. Trimming removed 6 bases from V and 1 base from J, with 9 bases in between. Germline V gene data show CDR1 as SNHLY and CDR2 as FYNNEI. The CDR3 DNA sequence: TGTGCCAGCAGCGAAAATATTAACTATGGCTACACCTTC. Amino acids: CASSENINYGYTF.

The chain links TRBV7-6 to TRBJ1-2, with D perhaps TRBD1 (6 bases). The CDR3 is 15 residues long. Germline V gene data show CDR1 as SGHVS and CDR2 as FNYEAQ. Trimming left V 1 base short and J 8 bases short, with 17 bases between. The CDR3 reads CASSLEVRGSEGYTF. Here the CDR3 DNA reads TGTGCCAGCAGCTTAGAGGTCAGGGGTTCTGAAGGCTACACCTTC. Filled out from reference TRBV7-6 and TRBJ1-2, the complete variable domain reads GAGVSQSPRYKVTKRGQDVALRCDPISGHVSLYWYRQALGQGPEFLTYFNYEAQQDKSGLPNDRFSAERPEGSISTLTIQRTEQRDSAMYRCASSLEVRGSEGYTFGSGTRLTVV.

This chain uses TRBV7-9 with TRBJ2-1; D gene unclear. Germline V gene sequence: CDR1 SEHNR, CDR2 FQNEAQ (reference sequence). The CDR3 sequence is 13 residues long. Trimming left V 4 bases short and J 7 bases short, with 11 bases between. CDR3 in amino acids: CASSSGAWNEQFF. In nucleotides, the CDR3 is TGTGCCAGCAGCTCCGGTGCTTGGAATGAGCAGTTCTTC.

This chain connects TRBV25-1 to TRBJ2-2; a weak D match, TRBD1 (6 bases). The germline V and J ends were trimmed by 4 bases and 5 bases, with 11 bases remaining between them. The CDR3 is 14 residues long. CDR1 MGHDK and CDR2 SYGVNS come from the germline V gene. CDR3 sequence reads: CASSGWDKTGELFF. CDR3 in DNA: TGTGCCAGCAGTGGCTGGGACAAGACCGGGGAGCTGTTTTTT. Combining the CDR3 with reference TRBV25-1 and TRBJ2-2 gives the whole variable domain EADIYQTPRYLVIGTGKKITLECSQTMGHDKMYWYQQDPGMELHLIHYSYGVNSTEKGDLSSESTVSRIRTEHFPLTLESARPSHTSQYLCASSGWDKTGELFFGEGSRLTVL.

The chain couples TRBV5-1 to TRBJ2-4, with 7 bases identical to TRBD1. Trimming at V came to 2 bases and at J to 9 bases, leaving 8 bases not matched to a gene. Germline V gives CDR1 SGHRS, CDR2 YFSETQ. CDR3 length: 14 residues. The CDR3: CASSFTGQGVIQYF. CDR3 DNA: TGCGCCAGCAGCTTTACCGGGCAGGGGGTCATTCAGTACTTC. Supplemented by reference TRBV5-1 and TRBJ2-4, the full variable domain reads KAGVTQTPRYLIKTRGQQVTLSCSPISGHRSVSWYQQTPGQGLQFLFEYFSETQRNKGNFPGRFSGRQFSNSRSEMNVSTLELGDSALYLCASSFTGQGVIQYFGAGTRLSVL.

V gene TRBV7-2 combines with J gene TRBJ2-2; D call uncertain. V was trimmed by 1 base and J by 1 base, leaving 13 bases between them. CDR1 is SGHTA, CDR2 FQGNSA, per germline. The CDR3 runs to 17 residues. Here the CDR3 DNA reads TGTGCCAGCAGCTTAGAGGTACGGAGAAAGAACACCGGGGAGCTGTTTTTT. Translating it yields CASSLEVRRKNTGELFF.

This rearrangement joins TRBV9 to TRBJ1-2; TRBD1 aligns across 7 bases. The ends lost 4 bases at V and 2 bases at J; junction bases unmatched: 11. This CDR3 is 16 amino acids long. Germline-derived CDR1 and CDR2 are SGDLS and YYNGEE. The CDR3 nucleotides read TGTGCCAGCAGCCAATCTCCGGGACAGAAGAACTATGGCTACACCTTC. This sequence encodes CASSQSPGQKNYGYTF. The full variable domain, with the rest looked up from reference TRBV9 and TRBJ1-2, is DSGVTQTPKHLITATGQRVTLRCSPRSGDLSVYWYQQSLDQGLQFLIQYYNGEERAKGNILERFSAQQFPDLHSELNLSSLELGDSALYFCASSQSPGQKNYGYTFGSGTRLTVV.

The chain joins TRBV5-1 to TRBJ2-3; 7 bases are a match to TRBD2. The CDR3 is 18 residues long. Germline V gene lookup returns CDR1 SGHRS and CDR2 YFSETQ. The V and J ends lost 4 bases and 2 bases, in that order; junction bases with no gene match: 16. The CDR3, as DNA: TGCGCCAGCAGCCTGGCCCTTTTTAGGACTAGTCCCACAGATACGCAGTATTTT. This encodes CASSLALFRTSPTDTQYF. The full variable domain, completed using reference TRBV5-1 and TRBJ2-3, is KAGVTQTPRYLIKTRGQQVTLSCSPISGHRSVSWYQQTPGQGLQFLFEYFSETQRNKGNFPGRFSGRQFSNSRSEMNVSTLELGDSALYLCASSLALFRTSPTDTQYFGPGTRLTVL.

The rearrangement links TRBV5-6 to TRBJ2-5; TRBD2 aligns across 12 bases. Germline values: CDR1 SGHDT, CDR2 YYEEEE. CDR3 length equals 16 residues. Losses at the gene ends were 0 bases for V and 5 bases for J; bases not matched to a gene: 5. In DNA form, the CDR3 reads TGTGCCAGCAGCTTGGTGACTAGCGGGAGTAGGGAGACCCAGTACTTC. It specifies CASSLVTSGSRETQYF.

The V call is TRBV7-9, the J call TRBJ2-1, with 7 bases identical to TRBD2. This CDR3 contains 15 residues. With 1 base clipped from V and 0 bases from J, the junction kept 0 bases outside the gene matches. Germline V gives CDR1 SEHNR, CDR2 FQNEAQ (reference sequence). The CDR3 loop is CASSLGTSSYNEQFF. CDR3 in DNA: TGTGCCAGCAGCTTAGGGACTAGCTCCTACAATGAGCAGTTCTTC.

This chain uses TRBV25-1 with TRBJ2-7; 7 nucleotides agree with TRBD1. This CDR3 spans 13 amino acids. Unmatched junction bases numbered 5, after V lost 6 bases and J lost 3 bases. The germline CDR1 and CDR2 sequences are MGHDK and SYGVNS. CDR3 nucleotides: TGTGCCAGCAGCCTGGGACAGCGCTACGAGCAGTACTTC. This translates into CASSLGQRYEQYF.

V is TRBV6-1 and J is TRBJ1-2; D uncertain. The CDR3 runs 15 residues. CDR1 MNHNS and CDR2 SASEGT come from the germline V gene. V lost 0 bases, J lost 4 bases, and 12 bases lay in between. CDR3 in amino acids: CASSEASRQFYGYTF. CDR3 in DNA: TGTGCCAGCAGTGAAGCGTCGCGGCAGTTCTATGGCTACACCTTC.